This T cell receptor beta chain stems from a study of neurological immune-mediated disorders. In its sample, this clonotype was seen many times. MiXCR, run by TCRdb on the 5' RACE reads, gives a single entry per CDR3 protein. The sample records approximately 16,000 distinct CDR3 sequences, 8.5% to 10% being singletons. Germline V gives CDR1 MDHEN, CDR2 SYDVKM. The V gene end was trimmed by 1 base and the J gene end by 4 bases; junction bases not matched to a gene: 3. CDR3 length equals 15 residues. This TCR derives from a man aged 45-65 years in good health. The sample comprised CD8+ T cells from blood. The chain employs TRBV28 and TRBJ1-5; TRBD1 aligns across 8 bases. This CDR3 is CASSLYTGGNQPQHF. The DNA for the CDR3 is TGTGCCAGCAGTTTATACACAGGGGGGAATCAGCCCCAGCATTTT.